Detailed here is one T cell receptor beta chain. Its cognate antigen is unknown. The data originate from a study of monozygotic twins with inflammatory bowel disease. The study's findings and limits: Healthy co-twins had higher TCRbeta inverse Simpson diversity than their IBD twins. With others, IBD patients shared fewer clonotypes than healthy twins did, especially with disease activity.

The CDR3 extends over 17 amino acids. CDR1 is LGHDT and CDR2 is YNNKEL in the germline V gene (reference sequence). Every TCR library consumed around 3,300 ng of total RNA. From the 5' RACE reads, TCRdb lists one entry per CDR3 protein and no DNA. The sample data list 350,000 to 550,000 distinct CDR3 sequences. The draw for each donor consisted of a single 2.5 ml blood sample. The source material was blood. J is TRBJ1-3 and V is TRBV3-1; TCRdb reports TRBD1, a call that lacks DNA to check it against. The receptor's source is a human donor with ulcerative colitis or Crohn's disease, or a healthy co-twin of an affected twin (not recorded which). The CDR3: CASSRPPYGANGFPIYF.